The 3 T cell receptor beta chains reported below all come from one sample, sequenced in a study of T cells in Graves' hyperthyroidism and ophthalmopathy. The CDR3 regions of TCR beta were amplified from RNA transcripts. A set of HTBI primers served as the primers for a first-round RT-PCR of the TCR CDR3. MiXCR, applied by TCRdb to the multiplex PCR reads, yields one record per CDR3 protein. This table holds some 490,000 distinct CDR3 sequences, about 20% found once. Sequencing was done on a sample of blood. These TCRs come from a woman in her 70s with Graves' ophthalmopathy.

The sample holds a few counts of this clonotype. The chain recombines TRBV30 with TRBJ1-1; 9 nucleotides line up with TRBD1. CDR3 length: 14 amino acids. J gave up 10 bases and V 2 bases, and 11 bases lay outside the gene matches. The germline V gene encodes CDR1 GTSNPN and CDR2 SVGIG (reference sequence). The CDR3 region has the DNA TGTGCCTGGAGTCCGGGACAGGGAATAGTTGGAGCTTTCTTT. Residues: CAWSPGQGIVGAFF.

Many counts were recorded for this clonotype. V is TRBV30 and J is TRBJ2-5; D is ambiguous. V was shortened by 5 bases and J by 5 bases, with 15 bases between the two germline ends. Per germline, CDR1 GTSNPN and CDR2 SVGIG (reference sequence). The CDR3 has 13 residues. The CDR3 loop reads CAWSYPVGETQYF. The DNA for the CDR3 is TGTGCCTGGTCCTACCCTGTGGGGGAGACCCAGTACTTC.

This clonotype has ten or more counts. The rearrangement links TRBV6-2 or TRBV6-3 to TRBJ2-7, with a possible D match to TRBD2 (5 bases). The CDR3 contains 13 residues. Deletions cut 4 bases from V and 2 bases from J, with 9 bases between. In germline, CDR1 is MNHEY, CDR2 SVGEGT. This CDR3 is CASSSTGTYEQYF. The CDR3 DNA follows: TGTGCCAGCAGTTCGACGGGAACCTACGAGCAGTACTTC.